This is a list of T cell receptor beta chains from one sample in a study of blood T cell repertoires in COVID-19. Libraries were prepared by immunoSEQ multiplex PCR; TCRdb keeps only in-frame clonotypes and omits some of them. Of about 50,000 clones in the sample, 85% to 95% are singletons; the top ten hold around 9.7%. The material sequenced was peripheral blood. The source is a woman over 75 with acute or convalescent COVID-19. The CDR3 runs from the conserved cysteine through the conserved F or W. D genes are given only for firm matches. The size entry is marked missing in some rows and otherwise reads once, few, many or a size class.

D	size	V	J	CDR3	DNA
TRBD2	-	TRBV11-2	TRBJ2-1	CASSSRLAAYNEQFF	TGTGCCAGCAGCTCTAGACTAGCGGCTTACAATGAGCAGTTCTTC
-	few	TRBV5-8	TRBJ2-1	CASSPGDTGTAYNEQFF	TGTGCCAGCAGCCCGGGGGATACCGGGACGGCCTACAATGAGCAGTTCTTC
-	-	TRBV7-2	TRBJ2-3	CASSLLGGATDTQYF	TGTGCCAGCAGCCTGCTGGGGGGAGCGACAGATACGCAGTATTTT
-	-	TRBV21-1	TRBJ2-5	CASSISGLAAEETQYF	TGTGCCAGCAGCATATCAGGACTAGCGGCGGAAGAGACCCAGTACTTC
-	-	TRBV6-2/TRBV6-3	TRBJ2-1	CASSYRQWGVGNEQFF	TGTGCCAGCAGTTACCGCCAGTGGGGGGTGGGCAATGAGCAGTTCTTC
TRBD2	-	TRBV18	TRBJ2-1	CASSPPGLYGAYNEQFF	TGTGCCAGCTCACCACCGGGACTATATGGTGCCTACAATGAGCAGTTCTTC
-	-	TRBV7-2	TRBJ1-2	CASSLGSGVPYGYTF	TGTGCCAGCAGCTTAGGATCAGGGGTCCCCTATGGCTACACCTTC
-	-	TRBV7-9	TRBJ2-2	CASSLLETTGELFF	TGTGCCAGCAGCTTACTAGAAACCACCGGGGAGCTGTTTTTT
-	-	TRBV24-1	TRBJ2-5	CATSDPGGKAETQYF	TGTGCCACCAGTGATCCCGGCGGGAAAGCGGAGACCCAGTACTTC
TRBD2	-	TRBV4-3	TRBJ2-7	CASSQGFIEGLAGGKVYEQYF	TGCGCCAGCAGCCAAGGTTTTATTGAAGGACTAGCGGGAGGAAAAGTATACGAGCAGTACTTC
TRBD2	-	TRBV27	TRBJ2-7	CASSSRERGTYEQYF	TGTGCCAGCAGTTCTCGAGAGCGGGGGACCTACGAGCAGTACTTC
-	-	TRBV2	TRBJ1-1	CASSEGLGGDTEAFF	TGTGCCAGCAGTGAAGGACTTGGGGGGGACACTGAAGCTTTCTTT
-	-	TRBV18	TRBJ1-4	CASQGQGDEKLFF	TGTGCCAGCCAAGGGCAGGGTGATGAAAAACTGTTTTTT
TRBD2	-	TRBV6-1	TRBJ2-6	CASSVAGVSGANVLTF	TGTGCCAGCAGTGTAGCGGGAGTCTCTGGGGCCAACGTCCTGACTTTC
-	-	TRBV28	TRBJ2-1	CASSRTRTGLGNEQFF	TGTGCCAGCAGCCGCACCCGGACTGGGCTGGGCAATGAGCAGTTCTTC
-	-	TRBV4-1	TRBJ1-4	CASSQATSQGDATNEKLFF	TGCGCCAGCAGCCAAGCGACTTCCCAAGGGGATGCAACTAATGAAAAACTGTTTTTT